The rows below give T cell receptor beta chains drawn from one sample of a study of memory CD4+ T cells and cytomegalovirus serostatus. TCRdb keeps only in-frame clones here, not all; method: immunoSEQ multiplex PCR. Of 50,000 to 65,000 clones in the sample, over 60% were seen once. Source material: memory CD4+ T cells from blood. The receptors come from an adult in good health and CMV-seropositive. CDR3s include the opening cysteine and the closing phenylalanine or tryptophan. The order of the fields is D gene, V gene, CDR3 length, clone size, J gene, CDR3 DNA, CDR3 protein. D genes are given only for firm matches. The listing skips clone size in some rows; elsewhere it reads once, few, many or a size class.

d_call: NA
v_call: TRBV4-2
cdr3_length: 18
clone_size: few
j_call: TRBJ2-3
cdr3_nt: TGTGCCAGCAGCCAAGATGAATTCTCACTCCTCACAGATGGTACGCAGTATTTT
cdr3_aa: CASSQDEFSLLTDGTQYF

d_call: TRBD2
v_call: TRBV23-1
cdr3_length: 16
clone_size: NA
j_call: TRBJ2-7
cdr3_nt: TGCGCCAGCAGTCTCGAACCCCCAGCGGGGGACTACGAGCAGTACTTC
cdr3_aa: CASSLEPPAGDYEQYF

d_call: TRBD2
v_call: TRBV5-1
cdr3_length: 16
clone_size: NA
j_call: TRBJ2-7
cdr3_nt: TGCGCCAGCAGCACTAGCGGGAGGGCCAGAGGGGGCGAGCAGTACTTC
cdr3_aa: CASSTSGRARGGEQYF

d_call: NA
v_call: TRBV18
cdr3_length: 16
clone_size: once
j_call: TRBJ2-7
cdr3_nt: TGTGCCAGCTCACCGCGGACTCGACGAGGGTCCTACGAGCAGTACTTC
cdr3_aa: CASSPRTRRGSYEQYF

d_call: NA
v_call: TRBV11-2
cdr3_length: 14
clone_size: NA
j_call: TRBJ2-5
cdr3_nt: TGTGCCAGCAGCTTAGATGGTCGTGGAGAGACCCAGTACTTC
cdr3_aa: CASSLDGRGETQYF

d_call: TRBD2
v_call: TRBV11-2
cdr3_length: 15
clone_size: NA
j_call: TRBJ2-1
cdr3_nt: TGTGCCAGCAGAAGAGCGGGGGACCCCTACAATGAGCAGTTCTTC
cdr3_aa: CASRRAGDPYNEQFF

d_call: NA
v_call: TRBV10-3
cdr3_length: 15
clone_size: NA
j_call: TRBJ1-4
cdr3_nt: TGTGCCATCAGTGACCGGGAACCAGGGAGTGAAAAACTGTTTTTT
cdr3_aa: CAISDREPGSEKLFF

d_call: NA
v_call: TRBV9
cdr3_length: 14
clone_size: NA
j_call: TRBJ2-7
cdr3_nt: TGTGCCAGCAGCGTAGGACCCGGCGCCTACGAGCAGTACTTC
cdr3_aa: CASSVGPGAYEQYF

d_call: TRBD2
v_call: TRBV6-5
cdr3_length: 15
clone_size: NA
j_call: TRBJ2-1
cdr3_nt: TGTGCCAGCAGTTCTAGCGGGAGTCCCCACAATGAGCAGTTCTTC
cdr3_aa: CASSSSGSPHNEQFF

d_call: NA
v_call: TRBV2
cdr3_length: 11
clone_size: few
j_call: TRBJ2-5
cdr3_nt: TGTGCCAGCAGTGTCGGGGAGACCCAGTACTTC
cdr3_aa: CASSVGETQYF

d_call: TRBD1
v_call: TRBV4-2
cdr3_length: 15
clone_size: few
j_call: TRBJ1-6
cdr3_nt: TGTGCCAGCAGCCAAGATGCAGGGGGTGATTCACCCCTCCACTTT
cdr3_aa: CASSQDAGGDSPLHF

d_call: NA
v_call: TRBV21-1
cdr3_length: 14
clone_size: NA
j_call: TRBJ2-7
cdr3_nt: TGTGCCAGCAGAAAACCGGACCGGCCCTACGAGCAGTACTTC
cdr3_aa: CASRKPDRPYEQYF

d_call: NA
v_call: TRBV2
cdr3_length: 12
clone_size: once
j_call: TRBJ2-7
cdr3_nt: TGTGCCAGCAGTGTACGAGAAGATGAACCGTACTTC
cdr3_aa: CASSVREDEPYF

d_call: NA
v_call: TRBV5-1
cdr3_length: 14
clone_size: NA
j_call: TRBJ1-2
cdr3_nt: TGCGCCAGCACATTGCGAACGGACAACTATGGCTACACCTTC
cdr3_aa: CASTLRTDNYGYTF

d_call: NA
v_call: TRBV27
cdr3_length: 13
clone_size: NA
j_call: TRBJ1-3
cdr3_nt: TGTGCCAGTTCGACCAGGGCTGGAAACACCATATATTTT
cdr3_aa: CASSTRAGNTIYF

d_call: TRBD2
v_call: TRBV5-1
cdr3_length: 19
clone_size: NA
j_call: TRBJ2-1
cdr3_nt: TGCGCCAGCAGCTTTAGGGTAGCGGGAGAGTACAGCTCCTACAATGAGCAGTTCTTC
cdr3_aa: CASSFRVAGEYSSYNEQFF

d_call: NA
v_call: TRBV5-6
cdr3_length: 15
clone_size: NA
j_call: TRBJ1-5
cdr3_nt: TGTGCCAGCAGCTTGGGCTTTCGGAGCAATCAGCCCCAGCATTTT
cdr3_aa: CASSLGFRSNQPQHF

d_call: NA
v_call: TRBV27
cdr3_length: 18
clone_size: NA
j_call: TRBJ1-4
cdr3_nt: TGTGCCAGCAGTCACTCCGGGACGACAACCCCAACTAATGAAAAACTGTTTTTT
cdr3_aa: CASSHSGTTTPTNEKLFF

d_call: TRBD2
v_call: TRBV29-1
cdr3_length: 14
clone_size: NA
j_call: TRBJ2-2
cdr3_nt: TGCAGCGTCGGGACTAGCGGTGAAACCGGGGAGCTGTTTTTT
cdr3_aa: CSVGTSGETGELFF

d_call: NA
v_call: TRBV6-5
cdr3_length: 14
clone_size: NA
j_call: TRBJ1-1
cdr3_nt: TGTGCCAGCAGTTCCCAACGGGAAGTCACTGAAGCTTTCTTT
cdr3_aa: CASSSQREVTEAFF

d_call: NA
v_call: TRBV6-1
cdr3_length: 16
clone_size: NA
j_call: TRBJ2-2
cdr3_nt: TGTGCCAGCAGTGAAAGATACCGTACGAACACCGGGGAGCTGTTTTTT
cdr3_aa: CASSERYRTNTGELFF

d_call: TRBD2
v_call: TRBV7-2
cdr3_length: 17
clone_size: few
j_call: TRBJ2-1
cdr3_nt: TGTGCCAGCAGCTCCTTACCGGGACTAGCGGGAGTAAGCGGGCAGTTCTTC
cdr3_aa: CASSSLPGLAGVSGQFF

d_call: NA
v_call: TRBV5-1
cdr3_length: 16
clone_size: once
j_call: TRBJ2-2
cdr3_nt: TGCGCCAGCAGCTCCGGGCTAAGGGAAGTCACCGGGGAGCTGTTTTTT
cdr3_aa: CASSSGLREVTGELFF

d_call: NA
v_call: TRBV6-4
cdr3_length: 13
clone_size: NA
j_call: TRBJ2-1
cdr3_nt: TGTGCCAGCAGTGCTACAGTTTACAATGAGCAGTTCTTC
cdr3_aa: CASSATVYNEQFF

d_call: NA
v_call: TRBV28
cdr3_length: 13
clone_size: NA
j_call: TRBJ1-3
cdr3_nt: TGTGCCAGCAGGGGGGGCCTCGGAAACACCATATATTTT
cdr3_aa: CASRGGLGNTIYF

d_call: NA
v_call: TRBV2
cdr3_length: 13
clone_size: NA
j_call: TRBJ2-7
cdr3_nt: TGTGCCAGCAGTTCCAGCGGCTCCTACGAGCAGTACTTC
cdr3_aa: CASSSSGSYEQYF

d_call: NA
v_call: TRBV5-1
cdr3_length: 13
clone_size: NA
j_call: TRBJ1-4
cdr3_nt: TGCGCCAGCAGCTGGGGGGATCGCGAAAAACTGTTTTTT
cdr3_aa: CASSWGDREKLFF